This T cell receptor (beta chain) is from a study of T cell changes during pregnancy in multiple sclerosis. Using immunoSEQ multiplex PCR, the repertoire was profiled, and TCRdb retains in-frame clones only, with some absent. Seen here are about 120,000 clones, approximately 90% observed once, and the top ten hold 1.5% to 1.7%. J was trimmed by 2 bases and V by 6 bases; bases with no gene match: 7. The length of the CDR3 is 14 residues. CDR1 is SGHRS, CDR2 YFSETQ, per germline. The origin of this receptor is a female donor with multiple sclerosis, enrolled in a pregnancy study. Sequencing was performed on peripheral blood, taken in the third trimester of pregnancy. The rearrangement uses TRBV5-1 and TRBJ2-5; 7 nucleotides align to TRBD1. The CDR3 bases are TGCGCCAGCACCAACCGGGACAGACAAGAGACCCAGTACTTC. Protein product: CASTNRDRQETQYF. The complete variable domain, with remaining parts taken from reference TRBV5-1 and TRBJ2-5, reads KAGVTQTPRYLIKTRGQQVTLSCSPISGHRSVSWYQQTPGQGLQFLFEYFSETQRNKGNFPGRFSGRQFSNSRSEMNVSTLELGDSALYLCASTNRDRQETQYFGPGTRLLVL.